This T cell receptor beta chain was identified during a study of cytomegalovirus exposure and HLA in healthy donors. Produced via immunoSEQ multiplex PCR; TCRdb's table is partial and in-frame only. The sample lists 76,000 or so clones; 85% to 95% were seen once. A remark on this clone: Its target is unknown. Other DNA sequences in the sample encode the same CDR3.

J lost 2 bases, V lost 5 bases, and 4 bases had no gene match. Germline V gene sequence: CDR1 PRHDT, CDR2 FYEKMQ (reference sequence). The CDR3 totals 14 residues. Findings and limits, study-wide: Reports showed the classifier diagnosing cytomegalovirus status with high specificity and sensitivity. The authors enumerated 150 to 200 TCR beta chains as linked to cytomegalovirus. In vitro checks showed that a few CMV-associated chains really do target CMV antigens.

The sequence was collected from a woman aged 18-30 years in good health and CMV-seronegative. The sequencing sample was made of PBMCs. This chain joins TRBV13 and TRBJ2-7, with 9 nucleotides matching TRBD1. The CDR3 loop is CASSPGTGPYEQYF. As DNA, the CDR3 is TGTGCCAGCAGCCCCGGGACAGGGCCCTACGAGCAGTACTTC. Based on the CDR3 plus reference TRBV13 and TRBJ2-7, the full variable domain is AAGVIQSPRHLIKEKRETATLKCYPIPRHDTVYWYQQGPGQDPQFLISFYEKMQSDKGSIPDRFSAQQFSDYHSELNMSSLELGDSALYFCASSPGTGPYEQYFGPGTRLTVT.